Each of the 5 T cell receptor beta chains below was sequenced from the same sample in a study of OX40 agonist ivuxolimab in advanced cancers. Using immunoSEQ multiplex PCR, the repertoire was profiled, and TCRdb retains in-frame clones only, with some absent. The table has about 58,000 clones, around 87% seen once. The sequencing here drew on CD4+ or CD8+ T cells sorted from blood, taken in a trial of the OX40 agonist ivuxolimab. These receptors were taken from an adult with an advanced solid tumor such as melanoma, head and neck, liver or kidney cancer.

A single count supports this clone. This rearrangement joins TRBV5-1 to TRBJ2-7; the D is unclear. The V end was cut by 1 base, the J end by 6 bases, with 5 bases between. Germline CDR1 is SGHRS and CDR2 is YFSETQ. This CDR3 has 11 residues. The CDR3 coding sequence is TGCGCCAGCAGCTTGTTGAGCGAGCAGTACTTC. Residues: CASSLLSEQYF.

The rearrangement uses TRBV9 and TRBJ1-4; D remains unclear. The CDR3 has 13 residues. Trimming pared 4 bases from V and 7 bases from J, leaving 11 bases between. The germline V gene encodes CDR1 SGDLS and CDR2 YYNGEE. The CDR3 is CASSPGVGEKLFF. In nucleotides, the CDR3 is TGTGCCAGCAGCCCCGGGGTTGGTGAAAAACTGTTTTTT.

The chain joins TRBV6-6 to TRBJ1-2, with 9 bases aligning to TRBD1. From germline, CDR1 is MNHNY and CDR2 SVGAGI (reference sequence). There are 14 residues in the CDR3. The ends lost 5 bases at V and 8 bases at J; junction bases unmatched: 9. The CDR3 DNA is TGTGCCAGCAGTAGCCTACAGGGGGCGCAGGGCTACACCTTC. Translating gives CASSSLQGAQGYTF.

This clone has a handful of counts. The CDR3 protein is CASSLGKTSSLNTIYF. In nucleotides, the CDR3 is TGCGCCAGCAGCTTGGGCAAGACATCTTCGTTAAACACCATATATTTT. This sequence joins TRBV5-1 and TRBJ1-3, with no clear D. The CDR3 totals 16 residues. V lost 0 bases and J lost 6, with 16 bases in between. Germline assignment: CDR1 SGHRS and CDR2 YFSETQ.

This clone was seen a handful of times. This rearrangement joins TRBV10-3 to TRBJ2-2, with a tentative D call TRBD1 (5 bases). Germline CDR1 and CDR2: ENHRY and SYGVKD. The V and J ends lost 10 bases and 7 bases respectively, with 13 bases between them. CDR3 length: 12 amino acids. CDR3 residues: CATREQDGELFF. Here the CDR3 DNA reads TGTGCCACCAGAGAACAGGACGGGGAGCTGTTTTTT.